This T cell receptor (beta chain) is drawn from a study of T cells in Graves' hyperthyroidism and ophthalmopathy. The CDR3 has 14 amino acids. The V and J ends lost 0 bases and 8 bases, in that order; junction bases with no gene match: 3. Germline loops: CDR1 MNHEY, CDR2 SMNVEV (reference sequence). Disease lasting under 3 months, a NOSPECS grade of at least 4, and a Clinical Activity Score of at least 3 were features of the ophthalmopathy patients. This clonotype was seen more than once but under ten times. From RNA transcripts, TCR beta CDR3 regions were amplified. The TCR CDR3 was amplified in a first-round RT-PCR using the HTBI primer set. TCRdb processed the multiplex PCR reads anew with MiXCR; each CDR3 protein has one entry. The table has around 690,000 distinct CDR3 sequences, around 20% seen once.

The TCR sequence derives from a man under 40 with Graves' ophthalmopathy. The material sequenced was blood. The genes are TRBV27 and TRBJ1-4; TRBD1 agrees at 7 bases. CDR3 DNA: TGTGCCAGCAGTTTATCACAGGGGACCGAAAAACTGTTTTTT. Its translation: CASSLSQGTEKLFF.